The rows below give T cell receptor beta chains drawn from one sample of a study of molecular identifiers for immune sequencing clone quantification. A single record per CDR3 protein comes from TCRdb applying MiXCR to the PCR reads. The data contain around 320,000 distinct CDR3 sequences, 24% of them singletons. Source material: naive CD8+ T cells from blood, with Jurkat cell RNA spiked in. All receptors come from a human donor in good health. Some libraries in this study had Jurkat cell RNA spiked in. Both conserved end residues are part of each CDR3. Each record gives: V gene, clone size, J gene, D gene, CDR3 protein, CDR3 DNA. D genes are given only for firm matches. The size field is filled for only some rows; it gives once, few, many or a size class.

>TRBV30|-|TRBJ2-3|-
CASSRDYTDTQYF
TGTGCCAGTAGCAGGGATTACACAGATACGCAGTATTTT
>TRBV7-8|many|TRBJ1-1|-
CASSSRSWGNTEAFF
TGTGCCAGCAGCTCTCGGTCCTGGGGCAACACTGAAGCTTTCTTT
>TRBV6-5|-|TRBJ2-1|TRBD1
CAGSSPSTGGPFNSYNEQFF
TGTGCCGGCAGTTCCCCCTCGACAGGGGGTCCGTTCAACTCCTACAATGAGCAGTTCTTC
>TRBV4-3|-|TRBJ2-7|TRBD2
CASSQDWASGSYEQYF
TGCGCCAGCAGCCAAGATTGGGCTAGCGGCTCCTACGAGCAGTACTTC
>TRBV13|many|TRBJ1-1|-
CASSSPPDTENTEAFF
TGTGCCAGCAGCTCCCCTCCGGACACCGAGAACACTGAAGCTTTCTTT
>TRBV4-2|-|TRBJ2-7|TRBD1
CASSFGTGGAEQYF
TGTGCCAGCAGCTTCGGGACAGGGGGCGCCGAGCAGTACTTC
>TRBV2|few|TRBJ1-2|-
CANTPLIDRVMSYGYTF
TGTGCCAACACTCCCTTGATCGACCGTGTAATGAGCTATGGCTACACCTTC
>TRBV6-2/TRBV6-3|-|TRBJ2-2|-
CASSYSAGELCF
TGTGCCAGCAGTTATTCTGCCGGGGAGCTGTGTTTT
>TRBV4-3|-|TRBJ2-3|TRBD2
CASSQEWTSGDWGGTQYF
TGCGCCAGCAGCCAAGAGTGGACTAGCGGGGACTGGGGTGGTACGCAGTATTTT
>TRBV7-2|few|TRBJ1-1|-
CASSSTSGYTEAFF
TGTGCCAGCAGCTCCACCTCGGGGTACACTGAAGCTTTCTTT
>TRBV2|-|TRBJ2-3|TRBD2
CASSEATGLADTDTQYF
TGTGCCAGCAGTGAAGCTACGGGACTAGCGGACACAGATACGCAGTATTTT
>TRBV13|-|TRBJ2-2|TRBD1
CASSFLRTGDTGELFF
TGTGCCAGCAGCTTTCTCCGGACAGGGGACACCGGGGAGCTGTTTTTT
>TRBV5-6|-|TRBJ1-1|-
CASSLVAAVNTEAFF
TGTGCCAGCAGCTTGGTGGCGGCAGTCAACACTGAAGCTTTCTTT
>TRBV12-3/TRBV12-4|few|TRBJ1-5|TRBD1
CASRPLTGGDNQPQHF
TGTGCCAGCAGACCCCTGACAGGGGGCGACAATCAGCCCCAGCATTTT
>TRBV5-4|many|TRBJ2-2|TRBD1
CASSLADRAGELFF
TGTGCCAGCAGCTTGGCGGACAGGGCCGGGGAGCTGTTTTTT
>TRBV19|few|TRBJ1-6|-
CASSDLTGRIPLHF
TGTGCCAGTAGTGACCTGACAGGTCGAATACCCCTCCACTTT
>TRBV12-3/TRBV12-4|few|TRBJ2-5|TRBD1
CASSPDRGPQETQYF
TGTGCCAGCAGTCCGGACAGGGGGCCTCAAGAGACCCAGTACTTC
>TRBV7-9|-|TRBJ1-2|-
CASSPGPGGEGDGYTF
TGTGCCAGCAGCCCGGGGCCAGGAGGGGAAGGAGATGGCTACACCTTC
>TRBV7-2|-|TRBJ2-4|-
CASSLGPAALAKNIQYF
TGTGCCAGCAGCTTAGGTCCAGCGGCTCTAGCCAAAAACATTCAGTACTTC
>TRBV29-1|few|TRBJ2-7|TRBD1
CSVEEGQGGERHEQYF
TGCAGCGTTGAGGAGGGACAGGGAGGGGAGAGGCACGAGCAGTACTTC
>TRBV25-1|-|TRBJ2-7|TRBD1
CASSATGNSYEQYF
TGTGCCAGCAGCGCGACAGGGAACTCCTACGAGCAGTACTTC
>TRBV6-6|-|TRBJ2-7|-
CASSLNRETYEQYF
TGTGCCAGCAGTCTCAACAGGGAAACCTACGAGCAGTACTTC
>TRBV18|-|TRBJ2-2|-
CASSRPTGNTGELFF
TGTGCCAGCTCACGACCGACAGGGAACACCGGGGAGCTGTTTTTT
>TRBV19|-|TRBJ2-7|-
CASRTDGVWKVPSEQYF
TGTGCCAGTAGAACCGACGGGGTTTGGAAGGTCCCCTCCGAGCAGTACTTC
>TRBV27|-|TRBJ2-7|-
CASSGNIYEQYF
TGTGCCAGCAGTGGTAATATCTACGAGCAGTACTTC
>TRBV6-5|many|TRBJ1-1|TRBD1
CASSHGQVRAMNTEAFF
TGTGCCAGCAGTCACGGACAGGTCCGGGCGATGAACACTGAAGCTTTCTTT
>TRBV7-6|few|TRBJ2-5|-
CASSPGQVRQETQYF
TGTGCCAGCAGCCCGGGGCAGGTTAGGCAAGAGACCCAGTACTTC
>TRBV7-9|many|TRBJ2-5|TRBD1
CASSFAGQVQETQYF
TGTGCCAGCAGCTTTGCGGGACAGGTCCAAGAGACCCAGTACTTC
>TRBV4-3|many|TRBJ2-7|-
CASSQDASDSYEQYF
TGCGCCAGCAGCCAAGATGCCTCGGACTCCTACGAGCAGTACTTC
>TRBV28|few|TRBJ1-1|-
CASSLTQRNTEAFF
TGTGCCAGCAGTTTGACACAGAGGAACACTGAAGCTTTCTTT
>TRBV5-3|-|TRBJ2-1|TRBD2
CASSEGLGSDNEQFF
TGTGCCAGCAGCGAGGGACTAGGGTCGGACAATGAGCAGTTCTTC
>TRBV7-9|-|TRBJ2-5|TRBD2
CASSLRNAGVKTQYF
TGTGCCAGCAGCTTACGTAACGCGGGAGTGAAGACCCAGTACTTC
>TRBV12-3/TRBV12-4|many|TRBJ2-3|-
CASSLSLTRSDTQYF
TGTGCCAGCAGTTTATCACTAACACGTTCTGATACGCAGTATTTT
>TRBV25-1|many|TRBJ2-4|-
CASSTRAKNIQYF
TGTGCCAGCAGTACCCGGGCCAAAAACATTCAGTACTTC
>TRBV13|many|TRBJ1-6|TRBD1
CASSLDRGPNSPLHF
TGTGCCAGCAGTCTTGACAGGGGACCTAATTCACCCCTCCACTTT
>TRBV23-1|many|TRBJ2-7|-
CASSPGEQYF
TGCGCCAGCAGTCCCGGGGAGCAGTACTTC
>TRBV7-9|-|TRBJ2-5|TRBD1
CASSGWPGQGIEETQYF
TGTGCCAGCAGCGGCTGGCCGGGACAGGGGATCGAAGAGACCCAGTACTTC
>TRBV6-5|-|TRBJ1-1|TRBD1
CASSPFSQGAEAFF
TGTGCCAGCAGTCCCTTTTCCCAGGGGGCTGAAGCTTTCTTT
>TRBV24-1|few|TRBJ2-3|TRBD1
CATSDWDRGTDTQYF
TGTGCCACCAGTGATTGGGACAGGGGAACAGATACGCAGTATTTT
>TRBV7-2|few|TRBJ1-6|-
CASSLEDGVSSYNSPLHF
TGTGCCAGCAGCTTAGAGGACGGAGTAAGCTCCTATAATTCACCCCTCCACTTT
>TRBV11-2|-|TRBJ1-6|-
CASSLVGGPGYNSPLHF
TGTGCCAGCAGCTTAGTGGGGGGGCCCGGGTATAATTCACCCCTCCACTTT
>TRBV19|few|TRBJ1-5|-
CASSTNGGPAQHF
TGTGCCAGTAGTACAAACGGGGGGCCGGCCCAGCATTTT
>TRBV30|-|TRBJ2-2|-
CACFPLPGELFF
TGTGCCTGCTTTCCCCTACCCGGGGAGCTGTTTTTT
>TRBV4-1|many|TRBJ1-2|-
CASSQGWGYGYTF
TGCGCCAGCAGCCAGGGCTGGGGCTATGGCTACACCTTC
>TRBV4-2|-|TRBJ2-5|-
CASSQDRSLQETQYF
TGTGCCAGCAGCCAAGATCGGAGTCTCCAAGAGACCCAGTACTTC
>TRBV28|many|TRBJ1-1|-
CASVENKAFF
TGTGCCAGCGTGGAAAATAAAGCTTTCTTT
>TRBV7-6|few|TRBJ2-1|TRBD2
CASSPGTSGPEQFF
TGTGCCAGCAGCCCAGGGACTAGCGGGCCTGAGCAGTTCTTC
>TRBV5-6|-|TRBJ1-5|TRBD1
CASSPGTGHDQPQHF
TGTGCCAGCAGCCCTGGGACAGGGCACGATCAGCCCCAGCATTTT
>TRBV29-1|many|TRBJ2-7|-
CSVDPGGYF
TGCAGCGTCGATCCCGGAGGGTACTTC
>TRBV11-2|few|TRBJ2-5|-
CASSSRSEPQETQYF
TGTGCCAGCAGCTCCAGGTCGGAGCCACAAGAGACCCAGTACTTC
>TRBV11-1|-|TRBJ2-3|TRBD2
CASSLTLAGIEDTQYF
TGTGCCAGCAGCTTAACCCTAGCGGGAATCGAGGATACGCAGTATTTT
>TRBV29-1|-|TRBJ2-2|TRBD2
CSVKLATGELFF
TGCAGCGTGAAACTAGCGACCGGGGAGCTGTTTTTT
>TRBV20-1|many|TRBJ2-5|-
CSAGDSLRGETQYF
TGCAGTGCGGGCGACAGCCTCCGGGGAGAGACCCAGTACTTC